This T cell receptor (beta chain) was obtained from a study of OX40 agonist ivuxolimab in advanced cancers. Study details: A male proportion of about 84% was recorded, with mean age roughly 60 years and range about 20 to 90. Earlier treatment with anti-PD-1, anti-PD-L1 or anti-CTLA-4 was permitted, and 35% to 40% had received some. General study points: At 0.1-3.0 mg/kg, partial responders had clonal expansion among the lowest observed. Clonal expansion by week 6 occurred in CD4+ and CD8+ blood T cells (at 0.1 to 3.0 mg/kg).

The J segment lost 2 bases and the V segment lost 5 bases, leaving 8 bases of the junction unmatched. This CDR3 is built from 15 residues. In germline, CDR1 is LNHNV, CDR2 YYDKDF (reference sequence). Worth noting for this clone: Its target is unknown.

The table came from immunoSEQ multiplex PCR; TCRdb's copy has only in-frame clones and leaves some out. The sample comprises about 79,000 clones, roughly 94% of which are singletons, and 9.6% rests with the top ten. The TCR comes from an adult with an advanced solid tumor such as melanoma, head and neck, liver or kidney cancer. The sample consisted of CD4+ or CD8+ T cells sorted from blood, taken in a trial of the OX40 agonist ivuxolimab. The V gene is TRBV15, the J gene TRBJ2-7, with 8 nucleotides matching TRBD1. CDR3 protein: CATSDSQGAPYEQYF. The CDR3 nucleotides are TGTGCCACCAGCGACTCGCAGGGGGCCCCCTACGAGCAGTACTTC.